The 3 T cell receptor beta chains below come from one sample, sequenced in a study of blood T cell repertoires in COVID-19. Profiled with immunoSEQ multiplex PCR; TCRdb holds only in-frame clones, not every one. The sample lists roughly 63,000 clones; less than 80% were seen once. Sequencing used peripheral blood. Every receptor here comes from a human donor in a cohort sampled during active COVID-19.

V usage is TRBV7-9 and J usage is TRBJ2-3; 9 nucleotides agree with TRBD2. The CDR3 runs 15 residues. The germline CDR1 and CDR2 sequences are SEHNR and FQNEAQ (reference sequence). With 6 bases clipped from V and 7 bases from J, the junction kept 11 bases outside the gene matches. The CDR3 spells CASSRTSARTNTQYF. The CDR3 nucleotides are TGTGCCAGCAGTCGGACTAGCGCCCGAACTAATACGCAGTATTTT.

V is TRBV15 and J is TRBJ1-2; maybe TRBD1 (5 bases). The CDR3 has 14 amino acids. The ends were cut back, 1 base at V and 3 bases at J, with 9 bases in the middle. Per the germline V gene, CDR1 is LNHNV and CDR2 is YYDKDF (reference sequence). The CDR3 is CATSRGREHYGYTF. The CDR3 bases are TGTGCCACCAGCAGAGGCAGGGAACACTATGGCTACACCTTC. Drawing the rest from reference TRBV15 and TRBJ1-2, the complete variable domain is DAMVIQNPRYQVTQFGKPVTLSCSQTLNHNVMYWYQQKSSQAPKLLFHYYDKDFNNEADTPDNFQSRRPNTSFCFLDIRSPGLGDTAMYLCATSRGREHYGYTFGSGTRLTVV.

This clone was counted at least ten times. V and J are TRBV12-3 or TRBV12-4 and TRBJ1-5, with 7 bases lining up with TRBD1. The CDR3 consists of 13 residues. The V segment lost 4 bases and the J segment 11 bases; nucleotides outside the gene matches: 8. CDR3: CASSYGQVVAQHF. The CDR3 nucleotides read TGTGCCAGCAGTTATGGACAGGTGGTAGCCCAGCATTTT.